A single sample is the source of the 27 T cell receptor beta chains below, sequenced in a study of OX40 agonist ivuxolimab in advanced cancers. Assay: immunoSEQ multiplex PCR; the TCRdb copy retains only in-frame clones and omits some. The sample has about 38,000 clones; about 80% are singletons. Sequences were derived from CD4+ or CD8+ T cells sorted from blood, sampled in a trial of the OX40 agonist ivuxolimab. The receptors derive from an adult with an advanced solid tumor such as melanoma, head and neck, liver or kidney cancer.

V usage is TRBV5-1 and J usage is TRBJ2-3; TRBD2 matches at 11 bases. The CDR3 sequence is 18 residues long. The germline CDR1 and CDR2 sequences are SGHRS and YFSETQ. V lost 1 base to trimming and J lost 0 bases; unmatched junction nucleotides: 7. CDR3 loop: CASSLRTSGLGSTDTQYF. CDR3 in DNA: TGCGCCAGCAGCTTGAGGACTAGCGGGCTAGGAAGCACAGATACGCAGTATTTT.

This clone was recorded once. This chain joins TRBV11-2 and TRBJ2-3; TRBD2 aligns across 8 bases. This CDR3 spans 15 amino acids. Germline V gene lookup returns CDR1 SGHAT and CDR2 FQNNGV. With 0 bases clipped from V and 6 bases from J, the junction kept 5 bases outside the gene matches. The CDR3 DNA follows: TGTGCCAGCAGCTTAGATCCCACTAGCGGCGATACGCAGTATTTT. As protein: CASSLDPTSGDTQYF.

In the case of this clone: A read error may produce the germline difference seen at one junction end. This chain joins TRBV7-7 and TRBJ2-5, with D possibly called TRBD1 or TRBD2 (5 bases each). CDR1 and CDR2 (germline): SSHAT, FNYEAQ (reference sequence). The CDR3 is 15 residues long. The CDR3 region has the DNA TGTGCTAGCAGCTTAGGGGACCGCAACCAAGAGACCCAGTACTTC. Translated, it gives CASSLGDRNQETQYF. Full variable domain (missing parts from reference TRBV7-7 and TRBJ2-5): GAGVSQSPRYKVTKRGQDVTLRCDPISSHATLYWYQQALGQGPEFLTYFNYEAQPDKSGLPSDRFSAERPEGSISTLTIQRTEQRDSAMYRCASSLGDRNQETQYFGPGTRLLVL.

This clone was counted once. This chain joins TRBV18 and TRBJ2-3, with 7 bases matching TRBD1. Germline CDR1 reads KGHSH; CDR2 reads LQKENI. CDR3 size: 16 residues. J was trimmed by 0 bases and V by 3 bases; bases with no gene match: 6. CDR3 amino acids: CASSPPGQSSTDTQYF. The CDR3 DNA sequence: TGTGCCAGCTCACCCCCGGGACAGTCTAGCACAGATACGCAGTATTTT.

The V gene is TRBV9, the J gene TRBJ2-2, with TRBD2 matching 8 bases. The germline V gene encodes CDR1 SGDLS and CDR2 YYNGEE. Unmatched junction bases numbered 8, after V lost 0 bases and J lost 10 bases. The CDR3 totals 15 residues. CDR3 region: CASSVERGPSVELFF. CDR3 sequence (DNA): TGTGCCAGCAGCGTAGAGCGGGGGCCGTCTGTGGAGCTGTTTTTT.

This sequence joins TRBV5-1 and TRBJ1-1, with TRBD1 as a possible D gene (6 bases). This CDR3 is 15 amino acids long. Looked up from germline, CDR1 is SGHRS and CDR2 is YFSETQ. V lost 2 bases and J 1 base, leaving 12 bases between the germline ends. The CDR3: CASSFLGGANTEAFF. CDR3 bases: TGCGCCAGCAGCTTCCTTGGGGGGGCGAACACTGAAGCTTTCTTT.

The rearrangement links TRBV21-1 to TRBJ2-1; the D segment call TRBD2 is taken from the table without a DNA check. TRBV21-1 is a documented pseudogene. The CDR3 is 17 residues long. CDR3 in amino acids: CASSKGWTGYGNNEQFF. In DNA form, the CDR3 reads TGTGCCAGCAGCAAGGGCTGGACGGGATACGGGAACAATGAGCAGTTCTTC.

CDR3 sequence: CASSKGPNEDTEAFF. The CDR3 DNA is TGTGCCAGCAGCAAAGGGCCGAACGAGGACACTGAAGCTTTCTTT. V is TRBV21-1 and J is TRBJ1-1. TRBV21-1 is a known pseudogene. The CDR3 sequence is 15 residues long.

In its sample, this clone is medium-sized. Other DNA sequences in this sample translate to the same CDR3. The chain carries TRBV29-1 and TRBJ2-7, with D perhaps TRBD2 (7 bases). Per the germline V gene, CDR1 is SQVTM and CDR2 is ANQGSEA. CDR3 length: 14 amino acids. Trimming removed 5 bases at V and 5 bases at J, with 19 bases between. CDR3 sequence (DNA): TGCAGCGTTCGGGGACTTGGGGGGGCAGACGAGCAGTACTTC. It is translated as CSVRGLGGADEQYF.

The chain combines TRBV15 with TRBJ1-1; maybe TRBD1 (5 bases). CDR1 LNHNV and CDR2 YYDKDF come from the germline V gene (reference sequence). Trimming removed 0 bases at V and 1 base at J, with 15 bases between. CDR3 length equals 17 residues. The CDR3 protein is CATSRDLLGTRNTEAFF. The CDR3, as DNA: TGTGCCACCAGCAGAGATTTATTAGGGACCAGGAACACTGAAGCTTTCTTT.

V and J are TRBV27 and TRBJ2-7, with 8 positions matching TRBD1. This CDR3 spans 15 amino acids. V shed 5 bases and J 1 base; nucleotides not matched to a gene: 7. Germline V gene lookup returns CDR1 MNHEY and CDR2 SMNVEV (reference sequence). The CDR3 here is CASSRTTGGSYEQYF. In nucleotides, the CDR3 is TGTGCCAGCAGTCGCACCACAGGGGGATCCTACGAGCAGTACTTC.

The V call is TRBV20-1, the J call TRBJ2-1; possible D gene TRBD2, 6 bases. V was cut by 3 bases and J by 15 bases, with 15 bases left in between. This CDR3 is built from 11 residues. CDR1 DFQATT and CDR2 SNEGSKA come from the germline V gene (reference sequence). CDR3 amino acids: CSASAAGIWFF. The CDR3 region has the DNA TGCAGTGCTAGCGCTGCGGGAATCTGGTTCTTC.

This clone has only one observation. CDR3 loop: CASSPISGTSGANVLTF. The CDR3, as DNA: TGTGCCAGCTCACCAATAAGCGGGACCTCTGGGGCCAACGTCCTGACTTTC. J is TRBJ2-6 and V is TRBV18; 7 bases agree with TRBD2. The CDR3 totals 17 residues. V was clipped by 2 bases and J by 0 bases; unmatched bases: 4. Germline V lookup: CDR1 KGHSH, CDR2 LQKENI. The full variable domain, in which reference TRBV18 and TRBJ2-6 provide the parts outside the CDR3, is NAGVMQNPRHLVRRRGQEARLRCSPMKGHSHVYWYRQLPEEGLKFMVYLQKENIIDESGMPKERFSAEFPKEGPSILRIQQVVRGDSAAYFCASSPISGTSGANVLTFGAGSRLTVL.

This clone has more than one count but fewer than ten. The genes are TRBV27 and TRBJ1-1; 9 nucleotides agree with TRBD1. This CDR3 has 14 residues. With 6 bases clipped from V and 1 base from J, the junction kept 3 bases outside the gene matches. Germline CDR1 is MNHEY and CDR2 is SMNVEV (reference sequence). CDR3: CASSTGGQNTEAFF. CDR3 DNA: TGTGCCAGCAGCACAGGGGGCCAGAACACTGAAGCTTTCTTT.

The J gene is TRBJ2-3, the V gene TRBV10-3; 8 bases agree with TRBD2. Germline V gene sequence: CDR1 ENHRY, CDR2 SYGVKD. Germline trimming cut 2 bases from V and 1 base from J; bases unmatched to any gene: 2. The CDR3 has 15 amino acids. CDR3 DNA: TGTGCCATCAGTGAGAAAGCGGGAGGCACAGATACGCAGTATTTT. Protein product: CAISEKAGGTDTQYF.

The chain joins TRBV19 to TRBJ1-2; TRBD1 aligns across 11 bases. J gave up 4 bases and V 5 bases, and 3 bases lay outside the gene matches. Germline CDR1 LNHDA, CDR2 SQIVND (reference sequence). The CDR3 has 14 amino acids. The CDR3 is CASSPGQGAYGYTF. The DNA for the CDR3 is TGTGCCAGTAGTCCAGGACAGGGGGCCTATGGCTACACCTTC.

This chain uses TRBV30 with TRBJ1-4; no reliable D call. This CDR3 is built from 18 residues. Germline V gene data show CDR1 as GTSNPN and CDR2 as SVGIG (reference sequence). Between the trimmed V and J ends, which lost 3 bases and 3 bases, there was a span of 23 bases. The CDR3 coding sequence is TGTGCCTGGAGCCGGGTTAAATGGTCGGGAAGTTCTAATGAAAAACTGTTTTTT. Residues: CAWSRVKWSGSSNEKLFF.

This CDR3 is CASSSALDREETQYF. The CDR3 DNA is TGTGCCAGCAGTTCCGCCCTGGACAGGGAAGAGACCCAGTACTTC. The chain links TRBV27 to TRBJ2-5; TRBD1 agrees at 8 bases. Germline V lookup: CDR1 MNHEY, CDR2 SMNVEV (reference sequence). The CDR3 sequence is 15 residues long. V lost 4 bases to trimming and J lost 3 bases; unmatched junction nucleotides: 7.

V gene TRBV10-3 combines with J gene TRBJ2-1; 12 bases line up with TRBD1. Germline CDR1 reads ENHRY; CDR2 reads SYGVKD. The V segment lost 4 bases and the J segment 7 bases; nucleotides outside the gene matches: 2. The CDR3 runs 14 residues. The DNA of the CDR3 is TGTGCCATCAGTGGGGGACAGGGGGCGAATGAGCAGTTCTTC. Amino acids: CAISGGQGANEQFF.

The CDR3 loop is CASTRSSNTGELFF. In DNA form, the CDR3 reads TGTGCCAGCACCCGGAGTTCAAACACCGGGGAGCTGTTTTTT. The rearrangement joins TRBV28 to TRBJ2-2, with D unclear. The CDR3 runs to 14 residues. Trimming stripped 7 bases from V and 2 bases from J, with 11 bases between. The germline gives CDR1 MDHEN, CDR2 SYDVKM. Using reference TRBV28 and TRBJ2-2 for the parts outside the CDR3, the full variable domain is DVKVTQSSRYLVKRTGEKVFLECVQDMDHENMFWYRQDPGLGLRLIYFSYDVKMKEKGDIPEGYSVSREKKERFSLILESASTNQTSMYLCASTRSSNTGELFFGEGSRLTVL.

This chain uses TRBV7-8 with TRBJ2-5; D is undetermined. The CDR3 runs to 14 residues. With 2 bases removed from V and 1 base from J, the gap between germline ends came to 8 bases. Germline CDR1 and CDR2: SGHVS and FQNEAQ. Here the CDR3 reads CASSLNLAQETQYF. In nucleotides, the CDR3 is TGTGCCAGCAGCTTAAATTTGGCCCAAGAGACCCAGTACTTC.

The chain is built from TRBV9 and TRBJ1-1, with 10 bases lining up with TRBD1. The V gene's germline CDR1 is SGDLS and CDR2 YYNGEE. V lost 4 bases to trimming and J lost 0 bases; unmatched junction nucleotides: 6. The length of the CDR3 is 16 residues. This chain's CDR3 is CASSPPGQGMNTEAFF. CDR3 in DNA: TGTGCCAGCAGCCCGCCGGGACAGGGGATGAACACTGAAGCTTTCTTT.

This chain links TRBV6-6 with TRBJ1-5, with 8 bases fitting TRBD1. The trim removed 5 bases at V and 3 bases at J, leaving 3 bases unmatched. CDR1 is MNHNY and CDR2 is SVGAGI in the germline V gene (reference sequence). The CDR3 totals 14 residues. The CDR3 reads CASSPQGVNQPQHF. CDR3 nucleotides: TGTGCCAGCAGTCCACAGGGGGTCAATCAGCCCCAGCATTTT.

The chain carries TRBV6-1 and TRBJ1-1, with 7 bases matching TRBD1. Losses at the gene ends were 5 bases for V and 3 bases for J; bases not matched to a gene: 6. This CDR3 is 14 amino acids long. In germline, CDR1 is MNHNS, CDR2 SASEGT. The CDR3 nucleotides are TGTGCCAGCAGTTATGACAGGGCAGACACTGAAGCTTTCTTT. It translates to CASSYDRADTEAFF.

The chain is built from TRBV9 and TRBJ2-1; 11 bases are shared with TRBD1. This CDR3 region has 15 residues. Germline trimming cut 4 bases from V and 7 bases from J; bases unmatched to any gene: 7. Germline V lookup: CDR1 SGDLS, CDR2 YYNGEE. CDR3 DNA: TGTGCCAGCAGCCCCGGACAGGGGGCGCGGAATGAGCAGTTCTTC. This translates into CASSPGQGARNEQFF.

The rearrangement uses TRBV5-1 and TRBJ1-3; D unclear. The V end lost 4 bases, the J end lost 0 bases, and 14 bases lay between the germline ends. Germline V gene lookup returns CDR1 SGHRS and CDR2 YFSETQ. The CDR3 covers 16 residues. CDR3: CASSPGVAASGNTIYF. CDR3 coding DNA: TGCGCCAGCAGCCCCGGGGTCGCTGCCTCTGGAAACACCATATATTTT.

The V call is TRBV7-2, the J call TRBJ1-1; weak D call: TRBD1 (5 bases). Trimming removed 1 base at V and 0 bases at J, with 12 bases between. CDR3 length: 16 amino acids. Germline V gene data show CDR1 as SGHTA and CDR2 as FQGNSA. CDR3 nucleotides: TGTGCCAGCAGCTTAGGAGGGGTCACCCTGAACACTGAAGCTTTCTTT. Residues: CASSLGGVTLNTEAFF.